Sequencing of this T cell receptor beta chain was carried out in a study of shared clonotypes between healthy human individuals. On the study more broadly: Three plates each covered CD4 naive and memory; CD8 naive two, CD8 memory one.

The V end was cut by 7 bases, the J end by 0 bases, with 13 bases between. The CDR3 sequence is 15 residues long. In germline, CDR1 is MRHNA, CDR2 SNTAGT. Genomic DNA from each subset was divided evenly over several immunoSEQ plates. Data came from immunoSEQ multiplex PCR; TCRdb stores just in-frame clones and leaves some out. The sample holds roughly 2 million clones, about 95% seen once. Material: naive CD4+ T cells sorted from blood. Subset defined: CD45RA+ positively selected. The chain has TRBV6-4 and TRBJ1-5, with a weak D call TRBD1 (6 bases). The clonotype originates from a man aged 18 to 30 in good health. The CDR3 DNA reads TGTGCCAGCATCCTCGGACAGATTAGCAATCAGCCCCAGCATTTT. The encoded protein is CASILGQISNQPQHF.